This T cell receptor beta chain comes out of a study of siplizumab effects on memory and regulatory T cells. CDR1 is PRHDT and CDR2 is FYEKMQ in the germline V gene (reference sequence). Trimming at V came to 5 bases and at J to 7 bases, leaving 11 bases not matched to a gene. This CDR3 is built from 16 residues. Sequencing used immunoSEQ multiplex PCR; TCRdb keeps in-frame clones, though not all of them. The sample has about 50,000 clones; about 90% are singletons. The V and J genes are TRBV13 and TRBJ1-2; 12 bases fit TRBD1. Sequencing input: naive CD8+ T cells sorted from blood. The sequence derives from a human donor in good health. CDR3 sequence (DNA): TGTGCCAGCAGCACGGGACAGGGGGCGTATGTTCGTGGCTACACCTTC. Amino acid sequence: CASSTGQGAYVRGYTF. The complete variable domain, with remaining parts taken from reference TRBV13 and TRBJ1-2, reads AAGVIQSPRHLIKEKRETATLKCYPIPRHDTVYWYQQGPGQDPQFLISFYEKMQSDKGSIPDRFSAQQFSDYHSELNMSSLELGDSALYFCASSTGQGAYVRGYTFGSGTRLTVV.